This TCR beta chain was identified during a study of post-analysis software for immune sequencing data. Study-wide background: Recorded disease courses covered relapsing-remitting, secondary progressive and progressive-relapsing multiple sclerosis. Some patients had no subtype annotation. Study-level points and caveats: Five or six TRBV segments were significantly more frequent in patients than in controls. TRBV5-6, TRBV5-1 and TRBV20-1 were among these segments. Multiple sclerosis was associated with a significant reduction in normalized Chao1 diversity relative to controls.

Carried by the TCR beta cDNA libraries were unique molecular identifiers. TCRdb re-derived calls from the PCR reads in MiXCR, one entry per CDR3 protein. The sample lists about 680,000 distinct CDR3 sequences, 55% to 70% occurring once. A word on this clonotype: Its antigen is not known.

Germline V lookup: CDR1 KGHSH, CDR2 LQKENI. This CDR3 has 15 residues. V was pared by 3 bases and J by 2 bases, with 11 bases between. Sequencing input: blood. The chain links TRBV18 to TRBJ2-1; D gene unclear. The clonotype originates from a girl between 2 and 10 years old with multiple sclerosis. CDR3 in amino acids: CASSPVEATYNEQFF. DNA of the CDR3: TGTGCCAGCTCACCGGTCGAGGCAACCTACAATGAGCAGTTCTTC.